These 20 T cell receptor beta chains came from one sample sequenced in a study of early T cells in non-severe SARS-CoV-2 infection. TCRdb called the 5' RACE reads again in MiXCR, with one record for every CDR3 protein. The sample lists tens of thousands of distinct CDR3 sequences; about 10% were seen once. Material: whole blood, obtained at baseline. The receptor source for this set is an adult who was a healthcare worker with PCR-confirmed SARS-CoV-2 infection or an uninfected control (not recorded which).

This rearrangement joins TRBV27 to TRBJ2-7; 9 nucleotides align to TRBD1. Losses at the gene ends were 2 bases for V and 3 bases for J; bases not matched to a gene: 8. The CDR3 loop spans 16 amino acids. CDR1 is MNHEY, CDR2 SMNVEV, per germline (reference sequence). The CDR3 DNA follows: TGTGCCAGCAGTTTAAGAGGGACAGGGAGCCGCTACGAGCAGTACTTC. This sequence encodes CASSLRGTGSRYEQYF.

The chain couples TRBV11-2 to TRBJ1-4, with unresolved D. The CDR3 has 15 residues. Trimming shortened V by 2 bases and J by 0 bases, and 7 bases separated the two germline ends. Germline assignment: CDR1 SGHAT and CDR2 FQNNGV. DNA for the CDR3: TGTGCCAGCAGCTTACTCAGATCAACTAATGAAAAACTGTTTTTT. Its translation: CASSLLRSTNEKLFF. The full variable domain, its missing parts supplied by reference TRBV11-2 and TRBJ1-4, is EAGVAQSPRYKIIEKRQSVAFWCNPISGHATLYWYQQILGQGPKLLIQFQNNGVVDDSQLPKDRFSAERLKGVDSTLKIQPAKLEDSAVYLCASSLLRSTNEKLFFGSGTQLSVL.

The chain is built from TRBV20-1 and TRBJ2-7, with 16 positions matching TRBD2. Germline V gene sequence: CDR1 DFQATT, CDR2 SNEGSKA (reference sequence). CDR3 size: 16 residues. V lost 4 bases to trimming and J lost 5 bases; unmatched junction nucleotides: 8. The DNA of the CDR3 is TGCAGTGCTACCACCGGGACTAGCGGGGGGGCCGACGAGCAGTACTTC. Protein product: CSATTGTSGGADEQYF.

This clonotype was picked up a small number of times. This chain's CDR3 is CSVRKGPYEQYF. The CDR3 region has the DNA TGCAGCGTTAGGAAGGGTCCCTACGAGCAGTACTTC. This chain links TRBV29-1 with TRBJ2-7; no firm D call. CDR3 size: 12 residues. V was trimmed by 5 bases and J by 2 bases, leaving 10 bases between them. Germline V gene data show CDR1 as SQVTM and CDR2 as ANQGSEA.

A few counts support this clonotype. The rearrangement joins TRBV11-2 to TRBJ2-7; perhaps TRBD2 as D (6 bases). The CDR3 runs 12 residues. Between the trimmed V and J ends, which lost 5 bases and 4 bases, there was a span of 9 bases. In germline, CDR1 is SGHAT, CDR2 FQNNGV. The CDR3 DNA reads as TGTGCCAGCAGCCGCGGGGTTTACGAGCAGTACTTC. Amino acid sequence: CASSRGVYEQYF.

This clonotype was detected only a few times. The junction departs from the called germline gene at one end, perhaps through a read error. This sequence joins TRBV4-1 and TRBJ1-2, with D perhaps TRBD1 (5 bases). Germline CDR1 is MGHRA and CDR2 is YSYEKL. CDR3 length equals 16 residues. The CDR3 region is CAGSQNSQTEVYGYTF. CDR3 coding DNA: TGCGCCGGCAGCCAGAATTCCCAGACAGAGGTCTACGGCTACACCTTC.

This clonotype was counted ten times or more. The genes are TRBV12-3 or TRBV12-4 and TRBJ1-5, with a weak D call TRBD1 (6 bases). The CDR3 is made up of 16 amino acids. V lost 0 bases to trimming and J lost 7 bases, with 16 bases between them. In nucleotides, the CDR3 is TGTGCCAGCAGTTTAGCGCTAGGGGGATTAGGACAGCCCCAGCATTTT. Protein: CASSLALGGLGQPQHF.

This clonotype was counted between two and nine times. V gene TRBV6-2 or TRBV6-3 combines with J gene TRBJ2-3; 11 bases align to TRBD2. Germline CDR1 and CDR2: MNHEY and SVGEGT. V lost 3 bases and J lost 2; bases outside the gene matches: 10. The CDR3 has 18 residues. For the CDR3, the DNA is TGTGCCAGCAGTTATGTTCAACTAGCGGGGGCCAACACAGATACGCAGTATTTT. This codes for CASSYVQLAGANTDTQYF.

The chain joins TRBV18 to TRBJ2-7; D is possibly TRBD2 (5 bases). The germline V gene encodes CDR1 KGHSH and CDR2 LQKENI. Trimming removed 2 bases from V and 5 bases from J, with 7 bases in between. This CDR3 has 12 residues. As DNA, the CDR3 is TGTGCCAGCTCACCATTCGGGGACGAGCAGTACTTC. As protein: CASSPFGDEQYF.

This rearrangement joins TRBV5-4 to TRBJ2-3, with TRBD2 identical over 12 bases. The germline V gene has CDR1 SGHNT and CDR2 YYREEE (reference sequence). CDR3 length: 16 amino acids. J was trimmed by 5 bases and V by 1 base; bases with no gene match: 5. For the CDR3, the DNA is TGTGCCAGCAGCTTGAATGCACTAGCGGGGGGAGATACGCAGTATTTT. Translation gives CASSLNALAGGDTQYF.

This clonotype was seen only a few times. The chain uses TRBV12-3 or TRBV12-4 and TRBJ2-5, with TRBD1 identical over 10 bases. The CDR3 is made up of 19 amino acids. The V gene end was trimmed by 3 bases and the J gene end by 5 bases; junction bases not matched to a gene: 18. The CDR3 protein is CASSFGIGQGDRNAETQYF. The DNA for the CDR3 is TGTGCCAGCAGTTTCGGCATCGGACAGGGGGACAGGAACGCGGAGACCCAGTACTTC.

This clonotype was observed a few times. The V gene is TRBV7-2, the J gene TRBJ2-3, with 10 bases identical to TRBD2. The CDR3 loop spans 14 amino acids. CDR1 and CDR2 from the germline V gene are SGHTA and FQGNSA. V was clipped by 8 bases and J by 2 bases; unmatched bases: 4. DNA of the CDR3: TGTGCCAGCCTTAGCGGGGGGTTCACAGATACGCAGTATTTT. As protein: CASLSGGFTDTQYF. Full variable domain (rest looked up from reference TRBV7-2 and TRBJ2-3): GAGVSQSPSNKVTEKGKDVELRCDPISGHTALYWYRQSLGQGLEFLIYFQGNSAPDKSGLPSDRFSAERTGGSVSTLTIQRTQQEDSAVYLCASLSGGFTDTQYFGPGTRLTVL.

V usage is TRBV7-2 and J usage is TRBJ2-5, with D perhaps TRBD1 (6 bases). V lost 5 bases and J 1 base, leaving 14 bases between the germline ends. CDR1 is SGHTA, CDR2 FQGNSA, per germline. The CDR3 length is 15 residues. CDR3 coding DNA: TGTGCCAGCAGCGCGTTGACAGGCCTCCAAGAGACCCAGTACTTC. As protein: CASSALTGLQETQYF.

This clonotype turned up a few times. The chain joins TRBV6-5 to TRBJ2-6; tentative D call: TRBD2 (6 bases). The CDR3 is made up of 15 amino acids. Germline V gene sequence: CDR1 MNHEY, CDR2 SVGAGI. The ends were cut back, 2 bases at V and 1 base at J, with 6 bases in the middle. For the CDR3, the DNA is TGTGCCAGCAGTTACCGGGGGTCTGGGGCCAACGTCCTGACTTTC. It translates to CASSYRGSGANVLTF.

This clonotype was counted many times. The rearrangement joins TRBV7-2 to TRBJ2-7; perhaps TRBD1 as D (6 bases). Deletions cut 6 bases from V and 0 bases from J, with 15 bases between. CDR1 and CDR2 (germline): SGHTA, FQGNSA. The CDR3 contains 15 residues. CDR3 DNA: TGTGCCAGCAGTCTAGGGGGAAGTAGCTCCTACGAGCAGTACTTC. Encoded protein: CASSLGGSSSYEQYF.

There are many counts of this clonotype. The chain combines TRBV20-1 with TRBJ2-1; TRBD2 aligns across 8 bases. Per the germline V gene, CDR1 is DFQATT and CDR2 is SNEGSKA (reference sequence). J gave up 4 bases and V 6 bases, and 8 bases lay outside the gene matches. The CDR3 runs to 14 residues. The CDR3 reads CSARSGGPYNEQFF. DNA of the CDR3: TGCAGTGCGAGGTCGGGGGGGCCGTACAATGAGCAGTTCTTC.

The rearrangement links TRBV7-2 to TRBJ1-6, with D hard to call. The CDR3 is made up of 15 amino acids. V dropped 3 bases and J dropped 6 bases, with 12 bases sitting between them. The germline V gene encodes CDR1 SGHTA and CDR2 FQGNSA. The CDR3 nucleotides are TGTGCCAGCAGCTTGGACCAGCTCGCTAATTCACCCCTCCACTTT. Its translation is CASSLDQLANSPLHF.

V gene TRBV7-9 combines with J gene TRBJ1-1; TRBD1 agrees at 8 bases. Per germline, CDR1 SEHNR and CDR2 FQNEAQ (reference sequence). V was clipped by 3 bases and J by 1 base; unmatched bases: 1. This CDR3 is built from 14 residues. CDR3 nucleotides: TGTGCCAGCAGCTTTACAGGGGGGAACACTGAAGCTTTCTTT. This sequence encodes CASSFTGGNTEAFF.

In its sample, this clonotype was seen a few times. The chain carries TRBV7-2 and TRBJ1-1; no clear D. CDR3 length equals 15 residues. V was pared by 5 bases and J by 7 bases, with 20 bases between. In germline, CDR1 is SGHTA, CDR2 FQGNSA. For the CDR3, the DNA is TGTGCCAGCAGCCCTCCCTCCACTGGGTCGGGTGAAGCTTTCTTT. This sequence encodes CASSPPSTGSGEAFF.

This clonotype was counted ten times or more. The rearrangement links TRBV20-1 to TRBJ2-5, with 7 bases lining up with TRBD1. The CDR3 is 14 residues long. The V gene end was trimmed by 4 bases and the J gene end by 2 bases; junction bases not matched to a gene: 7. From germline, CDR1 is DFQATT and CDR2 SNEGSKA (reference sequence). CDR3 sequence: CSAILVRGQETQYF. Here the CDR3 DNA reads TGCAGTGCTATACTAGTCAGGGGGCAAGAGACCCAGTACTTC.